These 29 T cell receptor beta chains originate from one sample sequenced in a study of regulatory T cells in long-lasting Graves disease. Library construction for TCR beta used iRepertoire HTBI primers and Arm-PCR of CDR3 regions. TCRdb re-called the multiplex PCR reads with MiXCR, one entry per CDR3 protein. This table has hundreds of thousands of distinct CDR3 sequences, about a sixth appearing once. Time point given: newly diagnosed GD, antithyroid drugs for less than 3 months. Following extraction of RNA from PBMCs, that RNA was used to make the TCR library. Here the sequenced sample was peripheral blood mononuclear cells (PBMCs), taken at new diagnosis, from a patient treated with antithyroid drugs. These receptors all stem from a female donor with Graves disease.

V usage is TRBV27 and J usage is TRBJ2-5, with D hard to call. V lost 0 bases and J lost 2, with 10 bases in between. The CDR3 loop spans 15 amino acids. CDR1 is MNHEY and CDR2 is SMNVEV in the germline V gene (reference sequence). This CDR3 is CASSLSQFKQETQYF. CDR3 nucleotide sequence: TGTGCCAGCAGTTTATCCCAGTTCAAACAAGAGACCCAGTACTTC.

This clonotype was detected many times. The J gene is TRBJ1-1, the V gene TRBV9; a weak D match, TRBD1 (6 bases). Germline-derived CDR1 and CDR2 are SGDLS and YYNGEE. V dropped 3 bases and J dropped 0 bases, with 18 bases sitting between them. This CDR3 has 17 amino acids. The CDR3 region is CASSAHIPGAVNTEAFF. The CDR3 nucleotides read TGTGCCAGCAGCGCCCATATCCCGGGGGCGGTGAACACTGAAGCTTTCTTT. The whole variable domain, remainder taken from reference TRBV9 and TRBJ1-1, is DSGVTQTPKHLITATGQRVTLRCSPRSGDLSVYWYQQSLDQGLQFLIQYYNGEERAKGNILERFSAQQFPDLHSELNLSSLELGDSALYFCASSAHIPGAVNTEAFFGQGTRLTVV.

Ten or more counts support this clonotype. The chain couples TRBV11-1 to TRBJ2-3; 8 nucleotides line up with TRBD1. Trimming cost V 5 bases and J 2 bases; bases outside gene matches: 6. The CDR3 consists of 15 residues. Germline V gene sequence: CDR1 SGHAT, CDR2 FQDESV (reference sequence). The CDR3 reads CASSPRDRYTDTQYF. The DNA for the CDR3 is TGTGCCAGCAGCCCCCGGGACAGGTACACAGATACGCAGTATTTT.

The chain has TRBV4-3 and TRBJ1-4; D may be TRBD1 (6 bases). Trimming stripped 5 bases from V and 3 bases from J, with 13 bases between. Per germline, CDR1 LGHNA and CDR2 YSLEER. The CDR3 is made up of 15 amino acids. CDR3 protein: CASSKGDGSNEKLFF. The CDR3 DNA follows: TGCGCCAGCAGCAAGGGGGACGGATCTAATGAAAAACTGTTTTTT.

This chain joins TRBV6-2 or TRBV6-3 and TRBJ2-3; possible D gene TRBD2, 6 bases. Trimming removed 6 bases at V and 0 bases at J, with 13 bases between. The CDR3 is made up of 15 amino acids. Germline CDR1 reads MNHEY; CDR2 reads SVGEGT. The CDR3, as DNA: TGTGCCAGCAGAGACCCCGGGGGTAGCACAGATACGCAGTATTTT. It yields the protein CASRDPGGSTDTQYF.

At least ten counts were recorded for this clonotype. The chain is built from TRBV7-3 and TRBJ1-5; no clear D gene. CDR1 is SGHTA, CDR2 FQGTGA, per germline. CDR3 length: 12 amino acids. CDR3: CHTAGYNQPQHF. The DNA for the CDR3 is TGTCACACCGCGGGATACAATCAGCCCCAGCATTTT.

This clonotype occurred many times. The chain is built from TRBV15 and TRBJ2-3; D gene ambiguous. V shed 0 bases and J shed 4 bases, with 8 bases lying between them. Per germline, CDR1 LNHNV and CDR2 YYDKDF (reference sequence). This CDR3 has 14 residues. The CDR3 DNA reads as TGTGCCACCAGCAGAGACCCTAAGGCAGATACGCAGTATTTT. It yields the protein CATSRDPKADTQYF.

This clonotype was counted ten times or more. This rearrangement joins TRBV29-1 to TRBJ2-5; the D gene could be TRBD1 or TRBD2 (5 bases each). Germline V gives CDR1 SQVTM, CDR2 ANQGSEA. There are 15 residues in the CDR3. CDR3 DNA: TGCAGTGCTTACCGGGACCCGTCGATTGAGGAGACCCAGTACTTC. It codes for CSAYRDPSIEETQYF.

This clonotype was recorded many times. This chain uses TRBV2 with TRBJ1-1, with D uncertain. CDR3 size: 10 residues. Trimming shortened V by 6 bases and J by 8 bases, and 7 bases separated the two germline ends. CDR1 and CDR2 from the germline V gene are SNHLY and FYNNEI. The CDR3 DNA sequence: TGTGCCAGCAGGCCCCAAGAAGCTTTCTTT. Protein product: CASRPQEAFF.

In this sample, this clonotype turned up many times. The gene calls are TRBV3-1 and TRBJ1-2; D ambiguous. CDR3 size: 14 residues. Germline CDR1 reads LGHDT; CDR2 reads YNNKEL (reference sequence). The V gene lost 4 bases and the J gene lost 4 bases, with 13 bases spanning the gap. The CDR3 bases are TGTGCCAGCAGCCTACTGGGCCAGATCTATGGCTACACCTTC. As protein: CASSLLGQIYGYTF.

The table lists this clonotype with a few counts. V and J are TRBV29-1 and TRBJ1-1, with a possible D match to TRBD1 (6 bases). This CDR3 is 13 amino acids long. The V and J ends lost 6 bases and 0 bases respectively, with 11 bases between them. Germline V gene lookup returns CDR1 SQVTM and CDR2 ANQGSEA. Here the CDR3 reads CSVTGNLNTEAFF. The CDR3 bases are TGCAGCGTAACAGGGAATTTGAACACTGAAGCTTTCTTT.

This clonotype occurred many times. The CDR3 is CASKQRPSSYNEQFF. CDR3 in DNA: TGTGCCAGCAAGCAGCGCCCGAGCTCCTACAATGAGCAGTTCTTC. V is TRBV28 and J is TRBJ2-1; D is unresolved. V was trimmed by 7 bases and J by 0 bases, leaving 13 bases between them. The CDR3 sequence is 15 residues long. Germline values: CDR1 MDHEN, CDR2 SYDVKM.

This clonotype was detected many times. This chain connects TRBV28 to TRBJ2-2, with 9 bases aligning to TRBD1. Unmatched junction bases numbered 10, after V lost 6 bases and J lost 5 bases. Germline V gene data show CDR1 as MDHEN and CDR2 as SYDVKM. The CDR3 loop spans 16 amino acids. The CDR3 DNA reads TGTGCCAGCAGACCAACCGGGACAGGGAGGACCGGGGAGCTGTTTTTT. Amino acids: CASRPTGTGRTGELFF. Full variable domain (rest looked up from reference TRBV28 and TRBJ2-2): DVKVTQSSRYLVKRTGEKVFLECVQDMDHENMFWYRQDPGLGLRLIYFSYDVKMKEKGDIPEGYSVSREKKERFSLILESASTNQTSMYLCASRPTGTGRTGELFFGEGSRLTVL.

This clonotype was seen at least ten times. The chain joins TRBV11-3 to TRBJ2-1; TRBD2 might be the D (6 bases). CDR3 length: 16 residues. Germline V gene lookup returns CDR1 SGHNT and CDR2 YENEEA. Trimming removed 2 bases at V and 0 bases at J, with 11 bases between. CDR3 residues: CASSLRGTYSYNEQFF. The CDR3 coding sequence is TGTGCCAGCAGCTTAAGAGGGACTTACTCCTACAATGAGCAGTTCTTC. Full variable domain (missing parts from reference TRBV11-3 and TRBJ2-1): EAGVVQSPRYKIIEKKQPVAFWCNPISGHNTLYWYLQNLGQGPELLIRYENEEAVDDSQLPKDRFSAERLKGVDSTLKIQPAELGDSAVYLCASSLRGTYSYNEQFFGPGTRLTVL.

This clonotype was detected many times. The DNA of the CDR3 is TGTGCCAGCAGCTTTGAGTGGGGTAACTATGGCTACACCTTC. Residues: CASSFEWGNYGYTF. V and J are TRBV5-6 and TRBJ1-2; unclear D gene. Germline CDR1 SGHDT, CDR2 YYEEEE. The CDR3 sequence is 14 residues long. The V end was cut by 2 bases, the J end by 1 base, with 9 bases between.

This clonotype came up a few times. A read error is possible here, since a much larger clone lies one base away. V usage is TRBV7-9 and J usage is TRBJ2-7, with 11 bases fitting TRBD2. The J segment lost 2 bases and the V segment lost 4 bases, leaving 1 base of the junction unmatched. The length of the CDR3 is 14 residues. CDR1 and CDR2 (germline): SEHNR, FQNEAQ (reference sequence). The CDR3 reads CASSSSGGTYEQYF. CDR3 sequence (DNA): TGTGCCAGCAGCTCTAGCGGGGGGACCTACGAGCAGTACTTC.

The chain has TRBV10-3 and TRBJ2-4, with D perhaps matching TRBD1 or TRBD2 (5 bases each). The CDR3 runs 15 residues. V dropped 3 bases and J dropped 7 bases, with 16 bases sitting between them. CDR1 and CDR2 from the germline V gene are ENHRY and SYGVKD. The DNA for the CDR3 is TGTGCCATCAGTGACCAAGGGGCCTCGGGGAACATTCAGTACTTC. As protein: CAISDQGASGNIQYF.

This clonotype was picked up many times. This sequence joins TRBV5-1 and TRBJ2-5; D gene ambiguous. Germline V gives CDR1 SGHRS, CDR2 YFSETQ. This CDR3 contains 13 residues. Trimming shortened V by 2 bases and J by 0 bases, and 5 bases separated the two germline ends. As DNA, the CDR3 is TGCGCCAGCAGCTTTGCATACCAAGAGACCCAGTACTTC. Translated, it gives CASSFAYQETQYF.

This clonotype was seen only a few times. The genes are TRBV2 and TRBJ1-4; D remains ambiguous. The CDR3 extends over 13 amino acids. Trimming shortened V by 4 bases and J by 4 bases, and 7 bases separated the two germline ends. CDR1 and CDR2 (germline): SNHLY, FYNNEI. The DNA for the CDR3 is TGTGCCAGCAGTGCGGAGATTAATGAAAAACTGTTTTTT. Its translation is CASSAEINEKLFF.

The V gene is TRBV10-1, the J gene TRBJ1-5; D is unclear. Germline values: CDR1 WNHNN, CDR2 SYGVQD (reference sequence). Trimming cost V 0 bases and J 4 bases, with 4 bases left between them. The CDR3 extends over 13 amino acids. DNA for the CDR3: TGCGCCAGCAGTGAGTCGGGGAATCAGCCCCAGCATTTT. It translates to CASSESGNQPQHF.

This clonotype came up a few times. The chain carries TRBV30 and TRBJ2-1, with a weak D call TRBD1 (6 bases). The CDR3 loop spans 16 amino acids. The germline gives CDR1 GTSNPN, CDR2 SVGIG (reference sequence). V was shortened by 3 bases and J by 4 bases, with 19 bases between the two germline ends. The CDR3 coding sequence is TGTGCCTGGAGAGAGGGACACCTTAGATCTTACAATGAGCAGTTCTTC. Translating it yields CAWREGHLRSYNEQFF.

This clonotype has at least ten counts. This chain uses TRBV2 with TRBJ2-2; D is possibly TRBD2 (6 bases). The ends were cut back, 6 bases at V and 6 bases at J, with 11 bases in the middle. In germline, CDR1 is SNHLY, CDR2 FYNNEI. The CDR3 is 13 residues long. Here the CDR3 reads CASSPSGAGELFF. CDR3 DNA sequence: TGTGCCAGCAGCCCCTCGGGAGCCGGGGAGCTGTTTTTT.

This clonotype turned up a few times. The chain's CDR3 is CASSPTRFGTEAFF. CDR3 sequence (DNA): TGTGCCAGCTCACCCACAAGGTTTGGCACTGAAGCTTTCTTT. V is TRBV18 and J is TRBJ1-1; D remains unclear. Trimming stripped 3 bases from V and 4 bases from J, with 12 bases between. From germline, CDR1 is KGHSH and CDR2 LQKENI. This CDR3 region has 14 residues.

As DNA, the CDR3 is TGTGCCAGCGGACGTCCTCCCGATGCCCAGCATTTT. Translating it yields CASGRPPDAQHF. The chain joins TRBV6-1 to TRBJ1-5; D ambiguous. The CDR3 has 12 amino acids. Between the trimmed V and J ends, which lost 8 bases and 11 bases, there was a span of 16 bases. Germline values: CDR1 MNHNS, CDR2 SASEGT.

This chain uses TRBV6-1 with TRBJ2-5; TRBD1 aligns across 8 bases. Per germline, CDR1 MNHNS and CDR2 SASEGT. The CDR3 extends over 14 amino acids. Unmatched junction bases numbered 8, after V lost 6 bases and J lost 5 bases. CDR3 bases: TGTGCCAGCAGCTCGACAGGGGTAGTGGAGACCCAGTACTTC. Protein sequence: CASSSTGVVETQYF.

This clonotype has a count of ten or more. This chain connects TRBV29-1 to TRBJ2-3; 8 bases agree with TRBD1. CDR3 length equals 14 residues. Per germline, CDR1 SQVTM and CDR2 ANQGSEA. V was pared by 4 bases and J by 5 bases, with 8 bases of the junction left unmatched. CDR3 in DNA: TGCAGCGTTGCCCCCAGGGGGCGAAGAGATACGCAGTATTTT. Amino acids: CSVAPRGRRDTQYF.

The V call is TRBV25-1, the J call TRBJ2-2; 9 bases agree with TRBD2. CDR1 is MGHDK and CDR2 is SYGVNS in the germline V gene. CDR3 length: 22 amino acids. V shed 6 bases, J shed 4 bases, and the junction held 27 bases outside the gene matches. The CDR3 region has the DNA TGTGCCAGCAGAAGACCGGGACGAGGGGGGCTAGCGGGGCCGGGGGGCACCGGGGAGCTGTTTTTT. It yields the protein CASRRPGRGGLAGPGGTGELFF.

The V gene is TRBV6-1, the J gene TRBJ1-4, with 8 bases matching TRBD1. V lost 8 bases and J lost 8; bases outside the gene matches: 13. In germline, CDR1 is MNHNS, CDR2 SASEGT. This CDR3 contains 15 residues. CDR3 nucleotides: TGTGCCAGCGGGATTTACACAGGGACAGGAGAAAAACTGTTTTTT. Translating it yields CASGIYTGTGEKLFF.

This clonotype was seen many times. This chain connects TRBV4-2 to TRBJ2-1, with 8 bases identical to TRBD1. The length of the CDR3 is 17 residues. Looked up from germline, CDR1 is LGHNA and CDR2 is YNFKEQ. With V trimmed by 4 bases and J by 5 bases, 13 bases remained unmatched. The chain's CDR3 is CASSRRIPGGVDNEQFF. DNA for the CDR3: TGTGCCAGCAGCCGCCGCATCCCAGGGGGCGTCGACAATGAGCAGTTCTTC.